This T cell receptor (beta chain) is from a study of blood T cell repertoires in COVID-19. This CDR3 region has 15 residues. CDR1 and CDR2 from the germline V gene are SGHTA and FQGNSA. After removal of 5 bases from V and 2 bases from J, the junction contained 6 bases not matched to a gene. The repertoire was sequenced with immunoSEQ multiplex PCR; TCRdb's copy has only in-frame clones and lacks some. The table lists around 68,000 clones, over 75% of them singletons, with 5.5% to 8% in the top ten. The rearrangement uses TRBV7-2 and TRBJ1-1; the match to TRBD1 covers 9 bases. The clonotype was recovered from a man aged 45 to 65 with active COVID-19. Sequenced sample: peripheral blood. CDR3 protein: CASSGHRGLNTEAFF. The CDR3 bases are TGTGCCAGCAGCGGACACAGGGGGCTTAACACTGAAGCTTTCTTT.